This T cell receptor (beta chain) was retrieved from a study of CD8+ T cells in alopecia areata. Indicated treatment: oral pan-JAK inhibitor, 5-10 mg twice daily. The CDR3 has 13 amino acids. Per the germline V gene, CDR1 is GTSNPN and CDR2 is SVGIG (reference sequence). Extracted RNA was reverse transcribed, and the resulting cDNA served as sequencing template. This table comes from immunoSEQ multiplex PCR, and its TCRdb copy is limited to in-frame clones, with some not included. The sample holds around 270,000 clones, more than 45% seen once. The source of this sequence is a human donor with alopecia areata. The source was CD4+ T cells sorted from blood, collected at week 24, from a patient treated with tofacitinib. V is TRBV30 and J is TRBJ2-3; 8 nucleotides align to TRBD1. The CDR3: CAATGGSTDTQYF. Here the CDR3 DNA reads TGTGCTGCTACAGGGGGGAGCACAGATACGCAGTATTTT.